This T cell receptor (beta chain) was sequenced in a study of shared clonotypes between healthy human individuals. The CDR3 totals 12 residues. Assay used: immunoSEQ multiplex PCR; TCRdb lists only in-frame clones, some missing. The sample consists of 2 million to 3 million clones, approximately 90% of them appearing once. The specimen was naive CD4+ T cells sorted from blood. Subset denoted: CD45RA+ positively selected. The rearrangement links TRBV21-1 to TRBJ2-7; the DNA was not compared with TRBD1, the D call given in the table. TRBV21-1 is a pseudogene segment. The receptor was derived from a man aged 18-30 years in good health. The CDR3 DNA is TGTGCCAGCAGGCGACAGCCAAGTGCGCGGTACTTC. This codes for CASRRQPSARYF.